The following is a T cell receptor (beta chain) sequence with its context. No cognate antigen has been identified for it. Per-base qualities were not stored, and no clone one base away is much larger. The data belong to a study of blood T cell repertoires in COVID-19 (dated by TCRdb to about 2020). For the wider study: The collaborator samples originated in the United States, Italy and Spain and spanned the acute and convalescent phases of COVID-19. The prospective study material was composed of cDNA or gDNA derived from T cells, B-cell-depleted T cells, or PBMCs. Deeply sampled blood TCRbeta repertoires from subjects exposed to, actively infected with, or recovered from COVID-19 were included in the dataset. The repertoires were made available in a free public database intended to serve as a resource for research on the immune response to SARS-CoV-2. The samples were drawn from the first 160 participants of the ongoing ImmuneRACE study and from 950 to 1,500 subjects provided by 6 global collaborators. Nearly every sample came with metadata listing a de-identified subject ID, COVID-19 status, age in years and sex. Where available, HLA class I and class II types were taken from metadata supplied by the sample provider and were not determined by assay-based typing.

TCRbeta CDR3 regions were amplified from genomic DNA using the immunoSEQ Assay, a bias-controlled multiplex PCR. Per the original workflow: Within the assay, amplification of reference gene primers was used to estimate how many nucleated cells each sample contained. To quantify the absolute abundance of each unique TCRbeta CDR3 rearrangement, sequence reads were collapsed and filtered. For each sample, productive Simpson clonality was calculated as the square root of Simpson's diversity index across productive rearrangements. This immuneACCESS table, as held by TCRdb, lists in-frame sequences with V and J called but not all clones. Of the missing ones, under half trace to an unresolved V gene in checked studies; the others have no known cause. That table is the source of V, J and clone size, and D and trimming were worked out from the DNA. This sample lists 300,000 or so clones; about 91% were detected once. The top ten clonotypes cover 6.9% of the sample.

The paper as a whole reports these results and caveats: The quantity of clinical and demographic metadata differed by source and by participant and was supplied without curation.

Samples from volunteer blood donors who had recovered from COVID-19 were contributed by a second Seattle source. Each collaborating institution followed its own protocols to collect whole blood in K2EDTA tubes. Collaborator samples were shipped for TCRbeta analysis as frozen whole blood, isolated PBMCs, or DNA extracted from either sample type. The TCR sequence derives from a woman aged 30 to 39 who had recovered from COVID-19. The sequenced material came from peripheral blood.

The sequenced DNA is TGCGCCAGCAGCCCCTACAGTTCAACTAATGAAAAACTGTTTTTT. Its amino acids are CASSPYSSTNEKLFF. The chain is made from TRBV4-1 and TRBJ1-4, with the D gene too uncertain to name. CDR1 and CDR2, looked up from the germline V gene, are MGHRA and YSYEKL. Trimming takes 4 bases from V and 0 bases from J, and the germline ends sit 9 bases apart. The CDR3 has 15 amino acids, counting the end cysteine and phenylalanine. Kept here is only the CDR3 DNA, which spans 45 bases and is read in frame from base 1.